The 17 T cell receptor beta chains presented below share a single source sample, sequenced in a study of CD8+ T cells in alopecia areata. In each case, RNA was isolated and then reverse transcribed into cDNA as the sequencing template. Measured with immunoSEQ multiplex PCR; TCRdb has only the in-frame clones, and not every one. The sample holds 200,000 to 250,000 clones, roughly three fifths seen once. Input material: CD8+ T cells sorted from blood. The receptors were sampled from a human donor in good health.

This clone was seen a handful of times. V is TRBV4-1 and J is TRBJ2-7; 9 bases are a match to TRBD1. Germline assignment: CDR1 MGHRA and CDR2 YSYEKL. The CDR3 loop spans 13 amino acids. Trimming cost V 6 bases and J 5 bases; bases outside gene matches: 5. The CDR3 DNA is TGCGCCAGCAGAGACACAGGGGGCCACGAGCAGTACTTC. Translated, it gives CASRDTGGHEQYF.

Concerning this clone: Different DNA sequences within this sample yield the same CDR3. V is TRBV27 and J is TRBJ2-7; D gene ambiguous. There are 13 residues in the CDR3. The V gene lost 0 bases and the J gene lost 4 bases, with 7 bases spanning the gap. Germline V gives CDR1 MNHEY, CDR2 SMNVEV (reference sequence). Here the CDR3 reads CASSLSAGYEQYF. CDR3 coding DNA: TGTGCCAGCAGTTTATCTGCCGGGTACGAGCAGTACTTC.

The CDR3 spells CASRSGANVLTF. CDR3 sequence (DNA): TGTGCCAGCCGCTCTGGGGCCAACGTCCTGACTTTC. The chain uses TRBV6-5 and TRBJ2-6; the D is unclear. The CDR3 runs to 12 residues. Looked up from germline, CDR1 is MNHEY and CDR2 is SVGAGI. V gave up 8 bases and J gave up 0 bases, with 2 bases separating them.

This rearrangement joins TRBV11-2 to TRBJ2-3, with D tentatively TRBD2 (6 bases). The germline V gene has CDR1 SGHAT and CDR2 FQNNGV. This CDR3 region has 16 residues. The germline V and J ends were trimmed by 3 bases and 0 bases, with 13 bases remaining between them. CDR3 in amino acids: CASSLATSTSTDTQYF. In nucleotides, the CDR3 is TGTGCCAGCAGCTTGGCTACTAGCACCAGCACAGATACGCAGTATTTT.

The chain has TRBV29-1 and TRBJ2-7; D is uncertain. CDR1 is SQVTM, CDR2 ANQGSEA, per germline. V was clipped by 7 bases and J by 4 bases, with 11 bases between them. The CDR3 runs 11 residues. CDR3 loop: CSALAGYEQYF. The CDR3 nucleotides are TGCAGCGCTTTAGCTGGGTACGAGCAGTACTTC.

V gene TRBV10-2 combines with J gene TRBJ1-1; D not resolved. The V gene lost 3 bases and the J gene lost 3 bases, with 8 bases spanning the gap. The germline V gene encodes CDR1 WSHSY and CDR2 SAAADI. The CDR3 is made up of 13 amino acids. The DNA of the CDR3 is TGCGCCAGCAGTGACGAGGCTTACACTGAAGCTTTCTTT. This gives the protein CASSDEAYTEAFF.

The chain employs TRBV11-2 and TRBJ2-5; TRBD1 matches 7 bases. The germline V gene has CDR1 SGHAT and CDR2 FQNNGV. The CDR3 extends over 15 amino acids. The V and J ends lost 5 bases and 5 bases, in that order; junction bases with no gene match: 11. CDR3 nucleotide sequence: TGTGCCAGCAGCGAGACAGGGTCGAGGGGGGAGACCCAGTACTTC. Its protein is CASSETGSRGETQYF.

There are a few counts of this clone. The chain couples TRBV15 to TRBJ1-1; D possibly corresponds to TRBD1 (5 bases). The CDR3 consists of 13 residues. Per the germline V gene, CDR1 is LNHNV and CDR2 is YYDKDF (reference sequence). Trimming removed 0 bases at V and 7 bases at J, with 9 bases between. The DNA for the CDR3 is TGTGCCACCAGCAGAGATTGGGGGGATGAAGCTTTCTTT. This gives the protein CATSRDWGDEAFF.

Notes on this clone: In the same sample, other DNA sequences code for this CDR3. This rearrangement joins TRBV27 to TRBJ2-7; D possibly corresponds to TRBD1 (5 bases). Germline CDR1 MNHEY, CDR2 SMNVEV (reference sequence). The V end lost 0 bases, the J end lost 1 base, and 7 bases lay between the germline ends. This CDR3 has 14 amino acids. The CDR3 is CASSLSPGSYEQYF. The DNA of the CDR3 is TGTGCCAGCAGTTTATCGCCAGGGTCCTACGAGCAGTACTTC.

J is TRBJ1-5 and V is TRBV6-1; D call uncertain. Trimming shortened V by 3 bases and J by 4 bases, and 7 bases separated the two germline ends. Germline lookup yields CDR1 MNHNS and CDR2 SASEGT. The CDR3 runs to 13 residues. CDR3 DNA: TGTGCCAGCAGTGATGGAAGGAATCAGCCCCAGCATTTT. It translates to CASSDGRNQPQHF.

The V gene is TRBV5-1, the J gene TRBJ2-5; 9 bases are shared with TRBD1. Germline-derived CDR1 and CDR2 are SGHRS and YFSETQ. The J segment lost 5 bases and the V segment lost 3 bases, leaving 8 bases of the junction unmatched. The CDR3 has 15 amino acids. The CDR3 nucleotides read TGCGCCAGCAGCTCCCCGGGACAGGGCGAGGAGACCCAGTACTTC. Encoded protein: CASSSPGQGEETQYF.

This clone was detected only a few times. The chain carries TRBV4-1 and TRBJ2-1, with 12 bases lining up with TRBD2. This CDR3 spans 15 amino acids. The J segment lost 12 bases and the V segment lost 6 bases, leaving 12 bases of the junction unmatched. Germline CDR1 MGHRA, CDR2 YSYEKL. CDR3 nucleotides: TGCGCCAGCAGACCTACTAGCGGGGGGACCCCCGGGCAGTTCTTC. It codes for CASRPTSGGTPGQFF.

There are a few counts of this clone. The V call is TRBV5-6, the J call TRBJ1-2; 11 bases align to TRBD1. CDR1 and CDR2 from the germline V gene are SGHDT and YYEEEE. CDR3 length equals 16 residues. Trimming at V came to 0 bases and at J to 4 bases, leaving 5 bases not matched to a gene. CDR3 nucleotide sequence: TGTGCCAGCAGCTTGGAAGCGGACAGGGGGCTCTATGGCTACACCTTC. It yields the protein CASSLEADRGLYGYTF.

This clone was seen more than once but under ten times. Mismatch with germline at one junction end may stem from a read error. The DNA for the CDR3 is TGTGCCAGCAGCCCGGGATCCGGAACGGCGAAGGGGGGTTTC. Its protein is CASSPGSGTAKGGF. The rearrangement joins TRBV7-2 to TRBJ2-7; D assignment may be TRBD1 or TRBD2 (6 bases each). This CDR3 has 14 amino acids. In germline, CDR1 is SGHTA, CDR2 FQGNSA. The full variable domain, with the rest looked up from reference TRBV7-2 and TRBJ2-7, is GAGVSQSPSNKVTEKGKDVELRCDPISGHTALYWYRQSLGQGLEFLIYFQGNSAPDKSGLPSDRFSAERTGGSVSTLTIQRTQQEDSAVYLCASSPGSGTAKGGFGPGTRLTVT.

This clone was detected a few times. The genes are TRBV9 and TRBJ2-3; D may be TRBD1 (6 bases). With 2 bases removed from V and 1 base from J, the gap between germline ends came to 11 bases. Germline V CDR1 and CDR2: SGDLS, YYNGEE. The CDR3 loop spans 15 amino acids. The CDR3 coding sequence is TGTGCCAGCAGCGTGGACAGCGGACGCACAGATACGCAGTATTTT. The encoded protein is CASSVDSGRTDTQYF.

The genes are TRBV2 and TRBJ2-7; D ambiguous. Trimming shortened V by 2 bases and J by 1 base, and 6 bases separated the two germline ends. Germline CDR1 is SNHLY and CDR2 is FYNNEI. CDR3 size: 13 residues. CDR3 sequence (DNA): TGTGCCAGCAGTGAACTGGTATCCTACGAGCAGTACTTC. Its translation is CASSELVSYEQYF.

The chain employs TRBV15 and TRBJ1-1; no clear D gene. The germline V gene has CDR1 LNHNV and CDR2 YYDKDF (reference sequence). The CDR3 extends over 13 amino acids. With 5 bases removed from V and 1 base from J, the gap between germline ends came to 8 bases. The CDR3 is CATSVRRNTEAFF. The CDR3, as DNA: TGTGCCACCAGCGTCCGCAGGAACACTGAAGCTTTCTTT.